This T cell receptor beta chain is from a study of cytomegalovirus exposure and HLA in healthy donors. This clone was counted a few times. Antigen: not known. CDR1 is SGHDT, CDR2 YYEEEE, per germline. The CDR3 spans 11 residues. Trimming shortened V by 4 bases and J by 7 bases, and 5 bases separated the two germline ends. 60 Vbeta and 13 Jbeta primers were used in PCR. TCRdb's table, derived via immunoSEQ multiplex PCR, lists solely in-frame clones and lacks some. The sample consists of 70,000 to 95,000 clones, about three quarters of them appearing once. Regarding the study as a whole: Later analysis identified a missense DCLRE1C variant that was linked to TCR beta V- and J-gene trimming. Certain indistinguishable V segments, among them TRBV6-2 and TRBV6-3, were excluded.

The sample comprised PBMCs. This TCR was sampled from a man aged 25 to 40 in good health and CMV-seropositive. The V and J genes are TRBV5-6 and TRBJ2-2; the D is unclear. The CDR3 spells CASSQNGELFF. The CDR3 DNA reads TGTGCCAGCAGCCAGAACGGGGAGCTGTTTTTT.